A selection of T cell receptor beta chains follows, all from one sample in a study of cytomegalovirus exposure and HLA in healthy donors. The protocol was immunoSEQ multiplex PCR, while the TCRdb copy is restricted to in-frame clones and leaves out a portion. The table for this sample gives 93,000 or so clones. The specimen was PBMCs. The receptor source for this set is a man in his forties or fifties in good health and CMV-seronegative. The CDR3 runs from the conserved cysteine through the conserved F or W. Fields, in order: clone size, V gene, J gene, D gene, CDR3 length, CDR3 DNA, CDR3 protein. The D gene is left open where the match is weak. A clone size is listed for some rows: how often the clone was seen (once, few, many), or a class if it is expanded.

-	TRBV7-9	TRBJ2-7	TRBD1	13	TGTGCCAGCAGCGGACAGGGGGCTGGTGAGCAGTACTTC	CASSGQGAGEQYF
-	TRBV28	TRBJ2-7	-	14	TGTGCCAGCAGTCGGGCAGGGTCTTCCTACGAGCAGTACTTC	CASSRAGSSYEQYF
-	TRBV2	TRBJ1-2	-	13	TGTGCCAGCAGAGACAAGGACTACTATGGCTACACCTTC	CASRDKDYYGYTF
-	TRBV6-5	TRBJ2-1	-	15	TGTGCCAGCAGTTACTCCATCGGGACTTCCAATGAGCAGTTCTTC	CASSYSIGTSNEQFF
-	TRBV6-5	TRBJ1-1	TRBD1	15	TGTGCCAGCAGTCTACGGGGGACAGGGTTAACTGAAGCTTTCTTT	CASSLRGTGLTEAFF
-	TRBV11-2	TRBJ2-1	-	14	TGTGCCAGCAGCTTAGAAAGACTATCTAATGAGCAGTTCTTC	CASSLERLSNEQFF
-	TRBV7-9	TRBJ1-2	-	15	TGTGCCAGCAGCTTAGCGCAATCGATGCAGGGAGGCTACACCTTC	CASSLAQSMQGGYTF
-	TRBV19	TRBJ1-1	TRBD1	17	TGTGCCAGTAGTACCGACCCTCGGACAGGGGGCGGCACTGAAGCTTTCTTT	CASSTDPRTGGGTEAFF
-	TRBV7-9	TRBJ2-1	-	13	TGTGCCAGCAGCTTAGCAGGGGGCAATGAGCAGTTCTTC	CASSLAGGNEQFF
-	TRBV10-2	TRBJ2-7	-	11	TGCGCTTCAACCAGCTCCTACGAGCAGTACTTC	CASTSSYEQYF
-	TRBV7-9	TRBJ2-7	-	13	TGTGCCAGCAGCCCTCACACAGGGAGCGAGCAGTACTTC	CASSPHTGSEQYF
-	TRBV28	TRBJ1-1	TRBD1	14	TGTGCCAGCAGTGGGGACAGGCTGAACACTGAAGCTTTCTTT	CASSGDRLNTEAFF
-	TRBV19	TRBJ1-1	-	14	TGTGCCAGTAGTAAATTTGGGGGCCCAGTGGAAGCTTTCTTT	CASSKFGGPVEAFF
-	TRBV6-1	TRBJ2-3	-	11	TGTGCCAGCACCAACACAGATACGCAGTATTTT	CASTNTDTQYF
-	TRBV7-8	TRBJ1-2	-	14	TGTGCCAGCAGCCAACCGACAGTGCCCTATGGCTACACCTTC	CASSQPTVPYGYTF
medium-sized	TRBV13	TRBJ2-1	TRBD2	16	TGTGCCAGCAGCACCGCCCTAGCGGGGTTAAACAATGAGCAGTTCTTC	CASSTALAGLNNEQFF
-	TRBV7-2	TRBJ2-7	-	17	TGTGCCAGCAGCTTGAGAGTGGGTGGGCCTTTAACCTACGAGCAGTACTTC	CASSLRVGGPLTYEQYF
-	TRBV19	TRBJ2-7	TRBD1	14	TGTGCCAGTAGTATAGGGACAGGGGGCGGCGAGCAGTACTTC	CASSIGTGGGEQYF
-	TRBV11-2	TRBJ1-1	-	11	TGTGCCAGCAGTAGGAACACTGAAGCTTTCTTT	CASSRNTEAFF
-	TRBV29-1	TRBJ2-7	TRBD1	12	TGCAGCGGCCGGGACAGGTACGGCGAGCAGTACTTC	CSGRDRYGEQYF
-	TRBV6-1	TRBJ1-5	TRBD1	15	TGTGCCAGCACCACAGGGGGGACAGGGAGTAAGCCCCAGCATTTT	CASTTGGTGSKPQHF
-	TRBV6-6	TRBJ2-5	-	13	TGTGCCAGCACCAGGGGGGCCTCGGGGACCCAGTACTTC	CASTRGASGTQYF
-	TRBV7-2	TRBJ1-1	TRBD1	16	TGTGCCAGCAGCAGACGGACAGGGGGCGCGGGCACTGAAGCTTTCTTT	CASSRRTGGAGTEAFF
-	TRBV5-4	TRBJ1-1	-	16	TGTGCCAGCAGCTCCAGTCGAAACGGGATGAACACTGAAGCTTTCTTT	CASSSSRNGMNTEAFF
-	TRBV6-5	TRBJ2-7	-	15	TGTGCCAGCAGCCCTAATTCAATTCGTCCCGCCGAGCAGTACTTC	CASSPNSIRPAEQYF
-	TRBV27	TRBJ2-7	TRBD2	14	TGTGCCAGCAGTCCGACTAGCGGGTACTACGAGCAGTACTTC	CASSPTSGYYEQYF
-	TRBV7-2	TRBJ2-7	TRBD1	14	TGTGCCAGCAGCCTAGGACAGGGGGCCGGCGAGCAGTACTTC	CASSLGQGAGEQYF
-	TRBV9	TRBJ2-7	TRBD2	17	TGTGCCAGCAGCCCAACCTTTTTAGCGGGGGAATCCTACGAGCAGTACTTC	CASSPTFLAGESYEQYF
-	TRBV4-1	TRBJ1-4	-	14	TGCGCCAGCAGCCAAGGGGTCGGCGAATCGGGACTGTTTTTT	CASSQGVGESGLFF
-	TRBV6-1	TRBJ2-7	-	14	TGTGCCAGCAGTGAATTGAACAGGGAGTCCGAGCAGTACTTC	CASSELNRESEQYF